The 21 T cell receptor beta chains below all came from one sample that was sequenced in a study of T cell clonality in common variable immunodeficiency. Libraries were prepared by immunoSEQ multiplex PCR; TCRdb keeps only in-frame clonotypes and omits some of them. Listed for the sample are approximately 40,000 clones, none seen a single time. Sequencing was carried out using peripheral blood mononuclear cells. All receptors derive from a person aged 18 to 70 in good health.

This clone has ten or more counts. Read data end 3 residues before the CDR3 end; the end is taken from the germline J gene. This rearrangement joins TRBV14 to TRBJ1-2; D is uncertain. The CDR3 length is 14 residues. The ends were cut back, 0 bases at V and 4 bases at J, with 9 bases in the middle. Germline CDR1 is SGHDN and CDR2 is FVKESK. Here the CDR3 reads CASSQDLNSYGYTF. The CDR3 bases that were read are TGTGCCAGCAGCCAAGATCTAAACAGCTATGGC.

This clone was seen at least ten times. The sequence runs out 3 residues before the end of the CDR3; the remainder is reconstructed from the germline J gene. The chain employs TRBV7-3 and TRBJ1-2, with a possible D match to TRBD1 (5 bases). Germline V CDR1 and CDR2: SGHTA, FQGTGA. Trimming removed 4 bases at V and 6 bases at J, with 18 bases between. The CDR3 contains 15 residues. The CDR3 sequence is CASSSAGSGVDGYTF. CDR3 bases read: TGTGCCAGCAGCTCTGCAGGGTCGGGAGTGGATGGC.

This clone was observed many times. The missing CDR3 end, 3 residues past where the read stops, is filled in from the germline J gene. This rearrangement joins TRBV20-1 to TRBJ2-1, with a weak D call TRBD2 (6 bases). Germline loops: CDR1 DFQATT, CDR2 SNEGSKA (reference sequence). Trimming took 1 base from V and 9 from J, leaving 10 bases between them. The CDR3 consists of 12 residues. This chain's CDR3 is CSARGGRGEQFF. The covered CDR3 bases are TGCAGTGCTAGAGGAGGGCGGGGTGAG.

This clone was counted at least ten times. The read ends 3 residues early relative to the CDR3; the germline J gene fills the gap. This chain links TRBV7-9 with TRBJ2-7; a possible D gene is TRBD2 (6 bases). V was shortened by 5 bases and J by 6 bases, with 20 bases between the two germline ends. The CDR3 loop spans 15 amino acids. Germline-derived CDR1 and CDR2 are SEHNR and FQNEAQ (reference sequence). The chain's CDR3 is CASSMGLQGVREQYF. The sequenced CDR3 bases are TGTGCCAGCAGCATGGGACTTCAAGGGGTGCGCGAG. Full variable domain (rest looked up from reference TRBV7-9 and TRBJ2-7): DTGVSQNPRHKITKRGQNVTFRCDPISEHNRLYWYRQTLGQGPEFLTYFQNEAQLEKSRLLSDRFSAERPKGSFSTLEIQRTEQGDSAMYLCASSMGLQGVREQYFGPGTRLTVT.

This clone was counted at least ten times. The part of the CDR3 DNA that was read is TGTGCCAGTAGGGGCCCTAGCAGGGGCCAAGAGACC. This translates into CASRGPSRGQET. Given in full, the CDR3 is CASRGPSRGQETQYF. The V and J genes are TRBV19 and TRBJ2-5; TRBD1 is a possible D gene (6 bases). Read coverage stops 3 residues before the CDR3 terminus; the germline J gene supplies the remainder. Trimming left V 6 bases short and J 1 base short, with 15 bases between. The germline V gene has CDR1 LNHDA and CDR2 SQIVND (reference sequence). There are 15 residues in the CDR3.

This clone was counted ten times or more. The read ends 3 residues shy of where the CDR3 ends; the end is completed using the germline J gene. V usage is TRBV7-2 and J usage is TRBJ1-1, with D uncertain. This CDR3 is built from 14 residues. V was trimmed by 7 bases and J by 2 bases, leaving 14 bases between them. Germline CDR1 is SGHTA and CDR2 is FQGNSA. This CDR3 is CASIGSSGNTEAFF. The sequenced CDR3 bases are TGTGCCAGCATTGGTAGTTCAGGAAACACTGAA.

In this sample, this clone turned up many times. The CDR3 end lies 3 residues beyond the end of the read and is filled in from the germline J gene. J is TRBJ2-3 and V is TRBV5-1; the match to TRBD1 covers 8 bases. The V segment lost 3 bases and the J segment 2 bases; nucleotides outside the gene matches: 5. The CDR3 loop spans 15 amino acids. Germline CDR1 is SGHRS and CDR2 is YFSETQ. CDR3 in amino acids: CASSWTGPHTDTQYF. CDR3 DNA, as far as it was read: TGCGCCAGCAGCTGGACAGGGCCCCACACAGATACG.

In this sample, this clone turned up many times. The read ends 3 residues shy of where the CDR3 ends; the end is completed using the germline J gene. The rearrangement joins TRBV29-1 to TRBJ2-2; tentatively, D is TRBD1 or TRBD2 (6 bases each). The V gene's germline CDR1 is SQVTM and CDR2 ANQGSEA. V shed 6 bases and J shed 1 base, with 12 bases lying between them. The CDR3 length is 14 residues. CDR3 region: CSVRAGQNTGELFF. The CDR3 DNA, read in part, is TGCAGCGTGCGGGCGGGACAGAACACCGGGGAG.

Ten or more counts support this clone. The read comes to an end 3 residues before the CDR3 does, leaving the germline J gene to fill in the end. V usage is TRBV27 and J usage is TRBJ1-2; the match to TRBD1 covers 8 bases. CDR1 and CDR2 (germline): MNHEY, SMNVEV (reference sequence). J was trimmed by 4 bases and V by 5 bases; bases with no gene match: 12. The CDR3 runs to 16 residues. This CDR3 is CASSTIAGGSGYGYTF. The DNA read from the CDR3 is TGTGCCAGCAGTACTATCGCAGGGGGCTCCGGCTATGGC.

Many counts were recorded for this clone. CDR3 protein: CASSPRTGNYGYTF. The covered CDR3 bases are TGTGCCAGTAGTCCCCGGACAGGGAACTATGGC. The rearrangement links TRBV19 to TRBJ1-2, with 8 bases identical to TRBD1. The read is 3 residues too short to cover the CDR3 end, so that end is filled in from the germline J gene. Trimming took 5 bases from V and 2 from J; bases not matched to a gene: 4. The CDR3 loop spans 14 amino acids. Germline V gives CDR1 LNHDA, CDR2 SQIVND (reference sequence).

This clone has a count of ten or more. The missing CDR3 end, 3 residues past where the read stops, is filled in from the germline J gene. The chain carries TRBV20-1 and TRBJ2-3; TRBD1 is a possible D gene (5 bases). V lost 0 bases to trimming and J lost 3 bases, with 13 bases between them. In germline, CDR1 is DFQATT, CDR2 SNEGSKA (reference sequence). The CDR3 loop spans 15 amino acids. CDR3 DNA (partial): TGCAGTGCTAGAGATGAGGCCAGGGCGACAGATACG. Its translation: CSARDEARATDT. The entire CDR3 is CSARDEARATDTQYF.

This clone was counted many times. The read finishes 3 residues shy of the CDR3 end, and the germline J gene is used to complete it. The chain combines TRBV4-2 with TRBJ2-7; 10 bases match TRBD1. This CDR3 comprises 15 residues. The V segment lost 3 bases and the J segment 5 bases; nucleotides outside the gene matches: 7. Per germline, CDR1 LGHNA and CDR2 YNFKEQ. CDR3 DNA (partial): TGTGCCAGCAGCCAGACCGACAGGGGGCTCAACGAG. Translated, it gives CASSQTDRGLNE. The entire CDR3 protein reads CASSQTDRGLNEQYF.

This clone was found many times. Coverage ceases 3 residues before the CDR3 finishes, and the germline J gene fills in the end. The chain combines TRBV6-2 or TRBV6-3 with TRBJ1-1; a possible D gene is TRBD1 (6 bases). Germline V lookup: CDR1 MNHEY, CDR2 SVGEGT. The CDR3 consists of 14 residues. The covered CDR3 bases are TGTGCCAGCAGCCCGAGCGGCAGGGGAACGTCG. Protein product: CASSPSGRGTS. The whole CDR3 sequence reads CASSPSGRGTSAFF.

There are many counts of this clone. The DNA ends 3 residues before the CDR3 does, and the rest of the CDR3 is filled in from the germline J gene. The chain employs TRBV5-1 and TRBJ1-4; 9 nucleotides agree with TRBD1. With V trimmed by 4 bases and J by 7 bases, 5 bases remained unmatched. Germline V gene data show CDR1 as SGHRS and CDR2 as YFSETQ. CDR3 length: 14 amino acids. The CDR3: CASSIQGASEKLFF. Incomplete CDR3 DNA: TGCGCCAGCAGCATACAGGGGGCAAGTGAAAAA. Full variable domain (rest looked up from reference TRBV5-1 and TRBJ1-4): KAGVTQTPRYLIKTRGQQVTLSCSPISGHRSVSWYQQTPGQGLQFLFEYFSETQRNKGNFPGRFSGRQFSNSRSEMNVSTLELGDSALYLCASSIQGASEKLFFGSGTQLSVL.

This clone was seen many times. Read coverage stops 3 residues before the CDR3 terminus; the germline J gene supplies the remainder. This chain connects TRBV29-1 to TRBJ2-7, with no clear D. This CDR3 has 11 amino acids. Looked up from germline, CDR1 is SQVTM and CDR2 is ANQGSEA. V was cut by 4 bases and J by 2 bases, with 6 bases left in between. The CDR3 loop is CSVVIAYEQYF. CDR3 DNA (partial): TGCAGCGTTGTTATTGCCTACGAG.

This clone came up many times. The read terminates 3 residues before the CDR3 end, so the remaining end is supplied by the germline J gene. V usage is TRBV6-1 and J usage is TRBJ1-1; 8 bases map to TRBD1. The CDR3 is made up of 15 amino acids. From germline, CDR1 is MNHNS and CDR2 SASEGT. The junction had 9 bases not matched to a gene; V was cut back by 4 bases and J by 5 bases. This CDR3 reads CASSGTGGGRTEAFF. CDR3 DNA, as far as it was read: TGTGCCAGCAGTGGCACAGGGGGAGGAAGGACTGAA.

This clone was detected ten times or more. The sequenced CDR3 bases are TGTGCCAGCAGCTTGCTTGGGACATACGTAGAGACC. This codes for CASSLLGTYVET. The full-length CDR3 reads as CASSLLGTYVETQYF. The chain combines TRBV7-9 with TRBJ2-5; D is perhaps TRBD1 (6 bases). Sequencing ends 3 residues short of the CDR3 end; the germline J gene provides the rest. CDR3 size: 15 residues. With 3 bases removed from V and 4 bases from J, the gap between germline ends came to 15 bases. From germline, CDR1 is SEHNR and CDR2 FQNEAQ (reference sequence).

This clone was seen at least ten times. The CDR3 end is not reached by the read, which stops 3 residues before it; the germline J gene fills it in. The chain uses TRBV19 and TRBJ1-4; a weak D match, TRBD1 (5 bases). With 10 bases removed from V and 3 bases from J, the gap between germline ends came to 9 bases. Germline V lookup: CDR1 LNHDA, CDR2 SQIVND (reference sequence). The CDR3 totals 12 residues. The covered CDR3 bases are TGTGCCACTCGACAGCCTAATGAAAAA. This sequence encodes CATRQPNEK. Given in full, the CDR3 is CATRQPNEKLFF.

Ten or more counts support this clone. The read terminates 3 residues before the CDR3 end, so the remaining end is supplied by the germline J gene. V gene TRBV7-2 combines with J gene TRBJ1-5; D uncertain. The CDR3 length is 13 residues. Germline loops: CDR1 SGHTA, CDR2 FQGNSA. Trimming cost V 3 bases and J 2 bases, with 5 bases left between them. The covered CDR3 bases are TGTGCCAGCAGCTTTTCTGGCAATCAGCCC. It translates to CASSFSGNQP. Given in full, the CDR3 is CASSFSGNQPQHF.

This clone was seen repeatedly, ten times or more. Coverage ceases 3 residues before the CDR3 finishes, and the germline J gene fills in the end. The chain links TRBV29-1 to TRBJ1-3, with TRBD1 identical over 7 bases. Germline V lookup: CDR1 SQVTM, CDR2 ANQGSEA. The length of the CDR3 is 15 residues. The J segment lost 3 bases and the V segment lost 7 bases, leaving 12 bases of the junction unmatched. The part of the CDR3 DNA that was read is TGCAGCGGTTGGTACAACAGGGGCGGTGGAAACACC. This gives the protein CSGWYNRGGGNT. The CDR3 in full is CSGWYNRGGGNTIYF. Combining the CDR3 with reference TRBV29-1 and TRBJ1-3 gives the whole variable domain SAVISQKPSRDICQRGTSLTIQCQVDSQVTMMFWYRQQPGQSLTLIATANQGSEATYESGFVIDKFPISRPNLTFSTLTVSNMSPEDSSIYLCSGWYNRGGGNTIYFGEGSWLTVV.

This clone has ten or more counts. From the germline J gene comes the end of the CDR3, since the read stops 3 residues before it. The chain couples TRBV20-1 to TRBJ2-1; 10 bases are shared with TRBD1. CDR3 length equals 15 residues. Trimming cost V 3 bases and J 6 bases; bases outside gene matches: 8. Germline lookup yields CDR1 DFQATT and CDR2 SNEGSKA (reference sequence). Incomplete CDR3 DNA: TGCAGTGCTAGGCCCGGGACAGGGGTGTCCAATGAG. Translated: CSARPGTGVSNE. The CDR3 in full is CSARPGTGVSNEQFF.